One T cell receptor (beta chain) is described in this entry. What it recognizes is unknown. CDR3 length: 15 amino acids. Looked up from germline, CDR1 is SGHNT and CDR2 is YENEEA. V was cut by 4 bases and J by 1 base, with 12 bases left in between. TCRdb's table, derived via immunoSEQ multiplex PCR, lists solely in-frame clones and lacks some. This table has 60,000 to 95,000 clones, roughly 85% appearing once. The entry originates in a study of OX40 agonist ivuxolimab in advanced cancers. Study as a whole: The study treated patients with ivuxolimab, an agonistic anti-OX40 (CD134) antibody. Study-wide findings and caveats: Some patients without response likewise showed low normalized clonal expansion.

The chain employs TRBV11-3 and TRBJ2-3; D may be TRBD1 or TRBD2 (5 bases each). The sequence came from an adult with an advanced solid tumor such as melanoma, head and neck, liver or kidney cancer. Here the sequenced sample was CD4+ or CD8+ T cells sorted from blood, taken in a trial of the OX40 agonist ivuxolimab. The CDR3 loop is CASSSGPLGTDTQYF. DNA for the CDR3: TGTGCCAGCAGCTCGGGGCCTCTTGGCACAGATACGCAGTATTTT. Full variable domain (remainder filled in from reference TRBV11-3 and TRBJ2-3): EAGVVQSPRYKIIEKKQPVAFWCNPISGHNTLYWYLQNLGQGPELLIRYENEEAVDDSQLPKDRFSAERLKGVDSTLKIQPAELGDSAVYLCASSSGPLGTDTQYFGPGTRLTVL.